This TCR beta chain comes out of a study of T cells generated in artificial thymic organoids. This CDR3 is built from 13 residues. The V gene end was trimmed by 5 bases and the J gene end by 9 bases; junction bases not matched to a gene: 9. The germline CDR1 and CDR2 sequences are DFQATT and SNEGSKA (reference sequence). Magnetic bead enrichment isolated the primary CD8+ T cells. Reverse primers in the TRAC or TRBC constant regions drove separate semi-nested PCRs for TCRalpha and TCRbeta. TCRdb itself ran the 5' RACE reads through MiXCR, one entry per CDR3 protein. The sample lists about 8,500 distinct CDR3 sequences; around 17% were seen once. The table lists this clonotype with a few counts.

The chain combines TRBV20-1 with TRBJ2-5; 10 bases are shared with TRBD1. This sequence originates from a human donor who gave cord blood stem cells for thymic organoid culture, a cardiac surgery patient who gave postnatal thymus, or a blood donor (not recorded which). Sample: naive CD8+ T cells from the thymus. As for subset: CD3+TCRalphabeta+CD8SP T cells; for blood, CD45RO-CCR7+ naive CD8+ T cells. The CDR3 coding sequence is TGCAGTGCTGCTAAGACAGGGGGCTCGGCCCAGTACTTC. Its translation is CSAAKTGGSAQYF.